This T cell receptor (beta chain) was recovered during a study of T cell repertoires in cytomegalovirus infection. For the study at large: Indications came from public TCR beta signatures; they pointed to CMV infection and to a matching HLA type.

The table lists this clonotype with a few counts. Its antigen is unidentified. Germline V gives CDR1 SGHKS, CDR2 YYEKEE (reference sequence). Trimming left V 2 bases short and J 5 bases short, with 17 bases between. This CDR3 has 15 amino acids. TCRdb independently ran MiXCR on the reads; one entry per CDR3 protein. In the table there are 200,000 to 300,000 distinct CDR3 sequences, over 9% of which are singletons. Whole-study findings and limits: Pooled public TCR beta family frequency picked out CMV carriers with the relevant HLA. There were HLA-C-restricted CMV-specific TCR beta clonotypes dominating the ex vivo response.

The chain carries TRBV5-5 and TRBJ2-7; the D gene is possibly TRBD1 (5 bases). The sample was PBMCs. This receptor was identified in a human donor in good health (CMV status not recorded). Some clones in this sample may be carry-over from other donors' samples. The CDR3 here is CASSFEGVGLDEQYF. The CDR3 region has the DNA TGTGCCAGCAGCTTCGAAGGGGTGGGGTTAGACGAGCAGTACTTC.